Below, 8 T cell receptor beta chains from the same sample are listed, as sequenced in a study of blood T cell repertoires in COVID-19 (TCRdb year 2020). The library relied on the immunoSEQ multiplex PCR assay. TCRdb holds this immuneACCESS table with in-frame rearrangements only. Some clones are missing; in checked studies, unresolved V genes explain under half, and the rest has no known cause. The table for this sample lists under 300,000 clones; around 85% of them were counted only once. Of the sample, roughly 1.5% is held by the ten largest clones. The source material was peripheral blood. The receptor set was obtained from a human donor with COVID-19, enrolled during active disease. The donor label of this sample is uncertain.

Of note for this clone: A much larger clone lies one base from this, so it may be a read error. The V and J genes are TRBV7-2 and TRBJ1-3; D is unclear. The CDR3 consists of 14 residues. V was pared by 1 base and J by 2 bases, with 6 bases between. Germline assignment: CDR1 SGHTA and CDR2 FQGNSA. CDR3 coding DNA: TGTGCCAGCAGCTTAGACAGAACTGGAAACACCATATATTTT. This encodes CASSLDRTGNTIYF.

This chain joins TRBV27 and TRBJ2-7; 11 bases align to TRBD1. The CDR3 consists of 17 residues. The V gene end was trimmed by 5 bases and the J gene end by 4 bases; junction bases not matched to a gene: 13. Germline V gives CDR1 MNHEY, CDR2 SMNVEV (reference sequence). Written as DNA, the CDR3 is TGTGCCAGCAGTCTCAACCTGGCGGGACAGGGGGTTTACGAGCAGTACTTC. Translated: CASSLNLAGQGVYEQYF.

Only a few counts were recorded for this clone. J is TRBJ2-3 and V is TRBV7-6; D gene ambiguous. The germline V gene has CDR1 SGHVS and CDR2 FNYEAQ. The CDR3 is made up of 17 amino acids. Trimming took 1 base from V and 4 from J, leaving 18 bases between them. CDR3 coding DNA: TGTGCCAGCAGCTTAGGCCTACTCGTTTCCCGGGCAGATACGCAGTATTTT. Translating it yields CASSLGLLVSRADTQYF.

The V and J genes are TRBV18 and TRBJ1-1; 9 nucleotides line up with TRBD1. Germline CDR1 and CDR2: KGHSH and LQKENI. The V segment lost 6 bases and the J segment 5 bases; nucleotides outside the gene matches: 7. This CDR3 has 14 amino acids. The CDR3 sequence: CASSSGTGSTEAFF. CDR3 sequence (DNA): TGTGCCAGCTCGTCCGGGACAGGGTCGACTGAAGCTTTCTTT.

The chain is built from TRBV28 and TRBJ1-5; D is uncertain. The CDR3 consists of 14 residues. The V and J ends lost 6 bases and 6 bases respectively, with 15 bases between them. The germline gives CDR1 MDHEN, CDR2 SYDVKM. The CDR3 DNA sequence: TGTGCCAGCAGACAACCGGGGTTGGTTCAGCCCCAGCATTTT. Its protein product is CASRQPGLVQPQHF.

Of note for this clone: Within the sample, other DNA sequences also encode this same CDR3. The CDR3 bases are TGTGCCAGCGGACTGGCGGGAGGGTCTTTCAATGAGCAGTTCTTC. Amino acid sequence: CASGLAGGSFNEQFF. The rearrangement links TRBV27 to TRBJ2-1; TRBD2 matches at 9 bases. CDR3 length equals 15 residues. The germline V gene encodes CDR1 MNHEY and CDR2 SMNVEV (reference sequence). V gave up 8 bases and J gave up 6 bases; unmatched junction bases: 11.

The gene calls are TRBV6-5 and TRBJ1-1, with D possibly being TRBD1 (6 bases). This CDR3 contains 13 residues. Trimming shortened V by 10 bases and J by 3 bases, and 15 bases separated the two germline ends. Germline V lookup: CDR1 MNHEY, CDR2 SVGAGI. CDR3 bases: TGTGCCACCTCCCAGGGGCGCTACACTGAAGCTTTCTTT. This gives the protein CATSQGRYTEAFF.

The gene calls are TRBV6-1 and TRBJ2-5; 7 nucleotides agree with TRBD2. Germline-derived CDR1 and CDR2 are MNHNS and SASEGT. With V trimmed by 2 bases and J by 5 bases, 2 bases remained unmatched. The CDR3 runs 13 residues. CDR3 in DNA: TGTGCCAGCAGTGAATCCGGGAGGGAGACCCAGTACTTC. Translated: CASSESGRETQYF.